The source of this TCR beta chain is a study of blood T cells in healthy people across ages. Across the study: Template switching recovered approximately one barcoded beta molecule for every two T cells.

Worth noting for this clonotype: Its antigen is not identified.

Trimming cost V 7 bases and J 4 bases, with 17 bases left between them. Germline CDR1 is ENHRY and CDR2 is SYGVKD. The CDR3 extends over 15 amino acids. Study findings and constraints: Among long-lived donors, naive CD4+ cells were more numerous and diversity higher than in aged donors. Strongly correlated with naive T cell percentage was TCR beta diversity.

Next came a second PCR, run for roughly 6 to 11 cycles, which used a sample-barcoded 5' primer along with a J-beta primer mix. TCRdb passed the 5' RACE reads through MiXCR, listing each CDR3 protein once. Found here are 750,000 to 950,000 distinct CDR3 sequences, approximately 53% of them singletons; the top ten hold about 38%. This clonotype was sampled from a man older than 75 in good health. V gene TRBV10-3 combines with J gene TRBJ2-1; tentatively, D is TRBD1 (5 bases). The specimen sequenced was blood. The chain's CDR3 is CAITPGLEPYNEQFF. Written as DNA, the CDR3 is TGTGCCATCACCCCAGGGCTAGAGCCATACAATGAGCAGTTCTTC.